This is a list of T cell receptor beta chains from one sample in a study of human T cells and chemical hapten exposure. TCRdb itself ran the RACE reads through MiXCR, one entry per CDR3 protein. The sample holds about 71,000 distinct CDR3 sequences, around 10% seen once. The sample in question was whole blood, obtained in connection with sensitization to the hapten diphenylcyclopropenone (DPC). These receptors all stem from a woman in her 40s with alopecia areata. Some clones in this sample may be carry-over from other donors' samples. Each CDR3 is given with its conserved first and last residue. A D gene is named only where the DNA matches it firmly. Not all rows give a size; the values are once, few, many and, for expanded clones, a class.

d_call	v_call	j_call	clone_size	cdr3_nt	cdr3_aa
NA	TRBV10-3	TRBJ2-2	many	TGTGCCATCAAAGGAGGAGCCAACACCGGGGAGCTGTTTTTT	CAIKGGANTGELFF
NA	TRBV11-1	TRBJ2-3	many	TGTGCCAGCACCTGGAAAGGGTTGAGAACAGATACGCAGTATTTT	CASTWKGLRTDTQYF
NA	TRBV11-2	TRBJ1-1	many	TGTGCCAGCAGCTTAGTTTCTGGGACGTCGCCTGAAGCTTTCTTT	CASSLVSGTSPEAFF
NA	TRBV5-1	TRBJ1-5	many	TGCGCCAGCAGCTTTGGTCAGCCCCAGCATTTT	CASSFGQPQHF
NA	TRBV11-1	TRBJ1-1	many	TGTGCCAGCAGCCTGGGGGGGGCTATGAACACTGAAGCTTTCTTT	CASSLGGAMNTEAFF
TRBD1	TRBV6-2/TRBV6-3	TRBJ1-1	NA	TGTGCCAGCAGTTACTCGTCCAGGGGGGTGAACACTGAAGCTTTCTTT	CASSYSSRGVNTEAFF
NA	TRBV19	TRBJ2-7	few	TGTGCCAGTAGTTGGGGTCACACCTCCGAGCAGTACTTC	CASSWGHTSEQYF
NA	TRBV5-1	TRBJ1-4	many	TGCGCCAGCAGCTTGCTCGGCAGCGAGGAAAAACTGTTTTTT	CASSLLGSEEKLFF
TRBD2	TRBV4-1	TRBJ2-1	few	TGCGCCAGCAGCCAAGTTGAACTAGCGGGGGATGGACAGTTCTTC	CASSQVELAGDGQFF
NA	TRBV20-1	TRBJ2-5	NA	TGCAGTGCTAGACCGGCAGGTCAAGAGACCCAGTACTTC	CSARPAGQETQYF